Listed here are 5 T cell receptor beta chains from one sample, sequenced in a study of cytomegalovirus exposure and HLA in healthy donors. Primers for the PCR totalled 60 Vbeta and 13 Jbeta. Sequenced by immunoSEQ multiplex PCR; TCRdb stores in-frame clones only, minus some. The sample yields about 130,000 clones, roughly 80% seen once. The material sequenced was PBMCs. The source is a male donor in good health and CMV-seropositive.

A single count supports this clone. This chain joins TRBV11-1 and TRBJ2-1; tentative D call: TRBD2 (6 bases). The germline V gene encodes CDR1 SGHAT and CDR2 FQDESV (reference sequence). The CDR3 has 13 residues. V lost 4 bases to trimming and J lost 4 bases, with 8 bases between them. CDR3 DNA: TGTGCCAGCAGCTCTGCGGGGTACAATGAGCAGTTCTTC. Amino acid sequence: CASSSAGYNEQFF.

The chain employs TRBV2 and TRBJ2-3; a possible D gene is TRBD2 (6 bases). The CDR3 has 15 amino acids. The germline V and J ends were trimmed by 7 bases and 0 bases, with 14 bases remaining between them. Germline V gene data show CDR1 as SNHLY and CDR2 as FYNNEI. CDR3 in amino acids: CASTRDFLSTDTQYF. CDR3 in DNA: TGTGCCAGCACCCGGGACTTCCTGAGCACAGATACGCAGTATTTT.

This clone was detected only once. This sequence joins TRBV29-1 and TRBJ1-2; 8 bases map to TRBD1. V shed 7 bases and J 3 bases; nucleotides not matched to a gene: 7. This CDR3 has 13 residues. Germline CDR1 SQVTM, CDR2 ANQGSEA. CDR3 sequence: CSASGGVDYGYTF. In DNA, the CDR3 is TGCAGCGCCTCAGGGGGCGTAGACTATGGCTACACCTTC.

This clone was seen a few times. The V call is TRBV5-1, the J call TRBJ1-5; TRBD1 matches 7 bases. J lost 5 bases, V lost 4 bases, and 3 bases had no gene match. Germline CDR1 and CDR2: SGHRS and YFSETQ. The CDR3 sequence is 13 residues long. CDR3 sequence: CASSPGTDQPQHF. The CDR3 DNA is TGCGCCAGCAGCCCCGGGACAGATCAGCCCCAGCATTTT.

The chain recombines TRBV7-2 with TRBJ1-5; 10 nucleotides agree with TRBD1. The CDR3 is 16 amino acids. Germline loops: CDR1 SGHTA, CDR2 FQGNSA. Unmatched junction bases numbered 11, after V lost 5 bases and J lost 7 bases. CDR3 coding DNA: TGTGCCAGCAGCCTAAACCCGACAGGGGGCGGGCAGCCCCAGCATTTT. This encodes CASSLNPTGGGQPQHF.